Presented here are 15 T cell receptor beta chains from one specimen sequenced in a study of blood T cell repertoires in COVID-19. The repertoire was sequenced with immunoSEQ multiplex PCR; TCRdb's copy has only in-frame clones and lacks some. The top ten clones hold roughly 23% of a sample with fewer than 80,000 clones, about 70% of them seen once. Sequenced material: peripheral blood. These receptors were obtained from a man in his fifties or sixties with acute or convalescent COVID-19.

Only one count was recorded for this clone. The chain links TRBV7-2 to TRBJ2-3; 8 bases align to TRBD2. The CDR3 has 14 residues. The V gene end was trimmed by 5 bases and the J gene end by 4 bases; junction bases not matched to a gene: 5. CDR1 is SGHTA and CDR2 is FQGNSA in the germline V gene. CDR3 DNA: TGTGCCAGCAGCAGACGAGCGGGGGCAGATACGCAGTATTTT. Residues: CASSRRAGADTQYF. The variable domain in full, completed from reference TRBV7-2 and TRBJ2-3, reads GAGVSQSPSNKVTEKGKDVELRCDPISGHTALYWYRQSLGQGLEFLIYFQGNSAPDKSGLPSDRFSAERTGGSVSTLTIQRTQQEDSAVYLCASSRRAGADTQYFGPGTRLTVL.

This clone has only one observation. The chain is built from TRBV12-1 and TRBJ2-7; the D segment call TRBD2 is taken from the table without a DNA check. TRBV12-1 is an annotated pseudogene. CDR3 length: 12 residues. Here the CDR3 DNA reads TGTGCCAGGCACCGCGGCAACTACGAGCAGTACTTC. Translating it yields CARHRGNYEQYF.

The J gene is TRBJ1-3, the V gene TRBV27, with a tentative D call TRBD1 (6 bases). The CDR3 spans 15 residues. Trimming took 5 bases from V and 5 from J, leaving 16 bases between them. Germline CDR1 and CDR2: MNHEY and SMNVEV (reference sequence). CDR3 nucleotide sequence: TGTGCCAGCAGTACTCGACAGGAGCCAAGAAACACCATATATTTT. This gives the protein CASSTRQEPRNTIYF.

The chain joins TRBV11-1 to TRBJ1-6, with 8 bases matching TRBD1. From germline, CDR1 is SGHAT and CDR2 FQDESV (reference sequence). The CDR3 runs 15 residues. V shed 5 bases, J shed 8 bases, and the junction held 8 bases outside the gene matches. The CDR3 coding sequence is TGTGCCAGCAGCGCAAGACAGGGGTTGGATTCACCCCTCCACTTT. The encoded protein is CASSARQGLDSPLHF.

CDR3 region: CASSTPGVYNEQFF. The CDR3 bases are TGTGCCAGTAGTACCCCGGGGGTGTACAATGAGCAGTTCTTC. The chain carries TRBV19 and TRBJ2-1; TRBD2 might be the D (6 bases). Germline CDR1 LNHDA, CDR2 SQIVND (reference sequence). The length of the CDR3 is 14 residues. Trimming shortened V by 4 bases and J by 4 bases, and 11 bases separated the two germline ends.

This sequence joins TRBV5-4 and TRBJ2-5; perhaps TRBD2 as D (6 bases). V lost 2 bases and J lost 5, with 16 bases in between. The CDR3 is 15 amino acids. Germline V gene sequence: CDR1 SGHNT, CDR2 YYREEE (reference sequence). CDR3 loop: CASSLGLGTGETQYF. In DNA, the CDR3 is TGTGCCAGCAGCTTAGGGCTCGGGACTGGGGAGACCCAGTACTTC. Based on the CDR3 plus reference TRBV5-4 and TRBJ2-5, the full variable domain is ETGVTQSPTHLIKTRGQQVTLRCSSQSGHNTVSWYQQALGQGPQFIFQYYREEENGRGNFPPRFSGLQFPNYSSELNVNALELDDSALYLCASSLGLGTGETQYFGPGTRLLVL.

This clone was seen once. Compared with germline, one end of the junction differs, possibly owing to a read error. The same CDR3 also results from other DNA sequences found in this sample. This rearrangement joins TRBV5-8 to TRBJ2-7; possible D gene TRBD2, 5 bases. The germline V gene encodes CDR1 SGHTS and CDR2 YDEGEE. The CDR3 totals 12 residues. Here the CDR3 DNA reads TGTGCCAGCTCCGGGATCTCCTACGAGCAATACTTC. Amino acid sequence: CASSGISYEQYF.

The chain has TRBV10-3 and TRBJ1-2; 8 bases fit TRBD1. Germline CDR1 ENHRY, CDR2 SYGVKD. The CDR3 extends over 13 amino acids. V was clipped by 9 bases and J by 7 bases; unmatched bases: 10. In DNA form, the CDR3 reads TGTGCCATTTCGACAGGGGAGCAATCTGGCTACACCTTC. Translated, it gives CAISTGEQSGYTF.

The DNA for the CDR3 is TGTGCCAGCAGCCAAGGGACTAGCGGGGGGGCAGATACGCAGTATTTT. Its translation: CASSQGTSGGADTQYF. This rearrangement joins TRBV4-2 to TRBJ2-3; 15 positions agree with TRBD2. The CDR3 runs to 16 residues. CDR1 is LGHNA and CDR2 is YNFKEQ in the germline V gene. After removal of 1 base from V and 4 bases from J, the junction contained 0 bases not matched to a gene.

On this clone itself: Compared with germline, one end of the junction differs, possibly owing to a read error. In DNA form, the CDR3 reads TGCGCCAGTAGTGACAGTCGCAGCTCTGGGGCCAACGTCCTGACTTTC. This codes for CASSDSRSSGANVLTF. The chain employs TRBV10-1 and TRBJ2-6; D may be TRBD1 (5 bases). This CDR3 comprises 16 residues. CDR1 is WNHNN and CDR2 is SYGVQD in the germline V gene (reference sequence).

The chain carries TRBV29-1 and TRBJ2-1; D unclear. The CDR3 extends over 14 amino acids. The V gene lost 4 bases and the J gene lost 4 bases, with 14 bases spanning the gap. The germline CDR1 and CDR2 sequences are SQVTM and ANQGSEA. In nucleotides, the CDR3 is TGCAGCGTTGTATTGGGCAGCTCGTACAATGAGCAGTTCTTC. Its translation: CSVVLGSSYNEQFF.

The J gene is TRBJ2-7, the V gene TRBV6-5, with a possible D match to TRBD2 (5 bases). This CDR3 has 14 residues. Germline loops: CDR1 MNHEY, CDR2 SVGAGI. The ends were cut back, 5 bases at V and 3 bases at J, with 14 bases in the middle. CDR3 sequence: CASSPKRGGYEQYF. The CDR3 nucleotides read TGTGCCAGCAGTCCCAAACGGGGTGGCTACGAGCAGTACTTC.

V usage is TRBV28 and J usage is TRBJ2-3; the match to TRBD1 covers 8 bases. CDR1 MDHEN and CDR2 SYDVKM come from the germline V gene. This CDR3 spans 18 amino acids. Trimming cost V 8 bases and J 0 bases; bases outside gene matches: 16. Here the CDR3 reads CASGYRGIPLKSTDTQYF. CDR3 sequence (DNA): TGTGCCAGCGGTTACAGGGGGATTCCCCTTAAAAGCACAGATACGCAGTATTTT.

This clone was detected only once. The genes are TRBV4-2 and TRBJ2-5, with D perhaps TRBD1 (8 bases). The CDR3 extends over 16 amino acids. Germline V CDR1 and CDR2: LGHNA, YNFKEQ. Trimming pared 2 bases from V and 5 bases from J, leaving 18 bases between. CDR3 nucleotides: TGTGCCAGCAGCCAAAGGACAGGGAGGGACGGGGAGACCCAGTACTTC. Translating gives CASSQRTGRDGETQYF.

The rearrangement uses TRBV5-1 and TRBJ1-5; possibly TRBD1 for D (5 bases). Trimming shortened V by 4 bases and J by 0 bases, and 14 bases separated the two germline ends. This CDR3 contains 16 residues. CDR1 is SGHRS and CDR2 is YFSETQ in the germline V gene. The CDR3 protein is CASSKKTDYSNQPQHF. CDR3 nucleotides: TGCGCCAGCAGCAAAAAGACAGATTATAGCAATCAGCCCCAGCATTTT.